This T cell receptor (beta chain) was profiled in a study of cytomegalovirus exposure and HLA in healthy donors. Findings and caveats of the study: Cytomegalovirus-associated status was assigned to approximately 160 TCR beta chains.

Remarks on this clone: What it recognizes is unknown.

Both 60 Vbeta primers and 13 Jbeta primers went into the PCR. Measured with immunoSEQ multiplex PCR; TCRdb has only the in-frame clones, and not every one. Of roughly 170,000 clones listed, roughly 80% are singletons. The germline V and J ends were trimmed by 4 bases and 1 base, with 7 bases remaining between them. Germline CDR1 and CDR2: MNHEY and SMNVEV (reference sequence). This CDR3 is built from 14 residues. V usage is TRBV27 and J usage is TRBJ1-4; no clear D. Input material: PBMCs. This TCR was sampled from a woman between 18 and 29 years old in good health and CMV-seronegative. The CDR3 sequence is CASSWAGTNEKLFF. The CDR3 region has the DNA TGTGCCAGCAGTTGGGCGGGAACTAATGAAAAACTGTTTTTT. Full variable domain (rest looked up from reference TRBV27 and TRBJ1-4): EAQVTQNPRYLITVTGKKLTVTCSQNMNHEYMSWYRQDPGLGLRQIYYSMNVEVTDKGDVPEGYKVSRKEKRNFPLILESPSPNQTSLYFCASSWAGTNEKLFFGSGTQLSVL.